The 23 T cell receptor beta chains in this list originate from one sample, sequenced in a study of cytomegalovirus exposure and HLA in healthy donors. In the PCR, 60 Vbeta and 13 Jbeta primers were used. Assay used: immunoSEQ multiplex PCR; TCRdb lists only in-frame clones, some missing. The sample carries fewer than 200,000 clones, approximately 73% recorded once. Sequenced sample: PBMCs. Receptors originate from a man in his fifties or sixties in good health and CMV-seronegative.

DNA of the CDR3: TGTGCCAGCAGTCGCTCGACAGGGGGCAATTCCTACGAGCAGTACTTC. As protein: CASSRSTGGNSYEQYF. The V gene is TRBV6-6, the J gene TRBJ2-5; TRBD1 aligns across 10 bases. The end of the DNA aligns better with TRBJ2-7, so the J call may be wrong. There are 16 residues in the CDR3. The germline gives CDR1 MNHNY, CDR2 SVGAGI (reference sequence).

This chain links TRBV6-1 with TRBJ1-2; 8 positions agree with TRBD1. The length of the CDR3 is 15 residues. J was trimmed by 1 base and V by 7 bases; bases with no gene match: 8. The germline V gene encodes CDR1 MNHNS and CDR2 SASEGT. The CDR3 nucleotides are TGTGCCAGCACGTACCCAGGGGGCGATAACTATGGCTACACCTTC. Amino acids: CASTYPGGDNYGYTF.

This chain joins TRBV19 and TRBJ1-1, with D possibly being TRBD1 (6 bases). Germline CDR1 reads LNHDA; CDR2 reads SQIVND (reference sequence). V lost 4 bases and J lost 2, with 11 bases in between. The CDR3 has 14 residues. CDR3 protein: CASSNGQFNTEAFF. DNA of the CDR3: TGTGCCAGTAGTAACGGACAGTTTAACACTGAAGCTTTCTTT.

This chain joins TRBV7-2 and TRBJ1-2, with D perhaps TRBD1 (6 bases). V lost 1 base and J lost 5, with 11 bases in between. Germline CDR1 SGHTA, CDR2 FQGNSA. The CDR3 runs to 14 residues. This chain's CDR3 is CASSLEQGLYGYTF. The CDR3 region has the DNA TGTGCCAGCAGCTTAGAACAGGGATTGTATGGCTACACCTTC.

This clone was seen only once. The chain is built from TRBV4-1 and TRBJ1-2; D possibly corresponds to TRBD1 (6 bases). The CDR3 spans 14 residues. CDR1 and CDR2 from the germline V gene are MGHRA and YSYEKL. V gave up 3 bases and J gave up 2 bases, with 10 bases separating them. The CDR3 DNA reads TGCGCCAGCAGCCACCCTGACAGGAACTATGGCTACACCTTC. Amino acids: CASSHPDRNYGYTF.

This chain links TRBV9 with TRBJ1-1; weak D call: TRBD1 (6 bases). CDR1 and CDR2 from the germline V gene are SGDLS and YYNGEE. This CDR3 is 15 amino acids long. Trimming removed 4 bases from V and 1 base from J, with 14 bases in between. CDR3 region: CASSLRQERNTEAFF. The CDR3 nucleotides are TGTGCCAGCAGCCTCAGACAGGAGCGGAACACTGAAGCTTTCTTT.

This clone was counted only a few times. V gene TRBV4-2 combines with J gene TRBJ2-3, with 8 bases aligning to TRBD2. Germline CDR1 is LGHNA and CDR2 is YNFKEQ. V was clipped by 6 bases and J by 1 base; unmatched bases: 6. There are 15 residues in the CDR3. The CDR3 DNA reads TGTGCCAGCAGTCGACGGGGGGGCGGCACAGATACGCAGTATTTT. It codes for CASSRRGGGTDTQYF.

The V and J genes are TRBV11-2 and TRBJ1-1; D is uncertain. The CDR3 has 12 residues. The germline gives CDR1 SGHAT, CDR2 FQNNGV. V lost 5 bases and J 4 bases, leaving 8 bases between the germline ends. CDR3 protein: CASSIKSTEAFF. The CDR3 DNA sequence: TGTGCCAGCAGCATCAAGAGCACTGAAGCTTTCTTT.

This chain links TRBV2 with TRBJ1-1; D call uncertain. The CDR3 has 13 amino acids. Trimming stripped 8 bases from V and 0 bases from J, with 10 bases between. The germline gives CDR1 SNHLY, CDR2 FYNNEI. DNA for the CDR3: TGTGCCAGCTCTATACTAATGAACACTGAAGCTTTCTTT. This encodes CASSILMNTEAFF.

The CDR3 DNA follows: TGCGCCAGCAGCCAAGAGATATCACAGGGGTGGGAAAAACTGTTTTTT. Amino acid sequence: CASSQEISQGWEKLFF. The gene calls are TRBV4-1 and TRBJ1-4; 7 nucleotides line up with TRBD1. Germline lookup yields CDR1 MGHRA and CDR2 YSYEKL. V dropped 0 bases and J dropped 8; count of bases not matched to a gene: 9. CDR3 size: 16 residues.

CDR3 sequence reads: CASSETGKNTEAFF. CDR3 nucleotides: TGTGCCAGTAGCGAAACAGGGAAGAACACTGAAGCTTTCTTT. This chain joins TRBV19 and TRBJ1-1, with TRBD1 as a possible D gene (6 bases). The CDR3 length is 14 residues. The germline V gene has CDR1 LNHDA and CDR2 SQIVND (reference sequence). V lost 6 bases and J 1 base, leaving 12 bases between the germline ends. The full variable domain, in which reference TRBV19 and TRBJ1-1 provide the parts outside the CDR3, is DGGITQSPKYLFRKEGQNVTLSCEQNLNHDAMYWYRQDPGQGLRLIYYSQIVNDFQKGDIAEGYSVSREKKESFPLTVTSAQKNPTAFYLCASSETGKNTEAFFGQGTRLTVV.

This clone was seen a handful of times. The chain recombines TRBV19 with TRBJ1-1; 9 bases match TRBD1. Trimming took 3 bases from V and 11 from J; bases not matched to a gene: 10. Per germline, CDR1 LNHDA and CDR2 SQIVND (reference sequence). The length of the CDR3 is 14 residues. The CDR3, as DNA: TGTGCCAGTAGTATGGGACAGGGAGCTGAGAATGCTTTCTTT. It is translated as CASSMGQGAENAFF.

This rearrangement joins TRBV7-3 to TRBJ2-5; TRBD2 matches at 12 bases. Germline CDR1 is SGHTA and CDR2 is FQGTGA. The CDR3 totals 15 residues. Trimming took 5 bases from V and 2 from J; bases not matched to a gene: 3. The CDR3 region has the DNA TGTGCCAGCAGCAGACTAGCGGGGGCTCAAGAGACCCAGTACTTC. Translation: CASSRLAGAQETQYF.

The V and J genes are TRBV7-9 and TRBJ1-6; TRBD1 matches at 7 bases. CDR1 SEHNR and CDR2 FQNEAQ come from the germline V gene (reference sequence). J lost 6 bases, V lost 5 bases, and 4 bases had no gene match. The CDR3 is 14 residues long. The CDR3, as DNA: TGTGCCAGCAGCCAAACAGGGGCTAATTCACCCCTCCACTTT. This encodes CASSQTGANSPLHF. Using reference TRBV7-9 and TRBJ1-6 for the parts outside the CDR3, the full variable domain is DTGVSQNPRHKITKRGQNVTFRCDPISEHNRLYWYRQTLGQGPEFLTYFQNEAQLEKSRLLSDRFSAERPKGSFSTLEIQRTEQGDSAMYLCASSQTGANSPLHFGNGTRLTVT.

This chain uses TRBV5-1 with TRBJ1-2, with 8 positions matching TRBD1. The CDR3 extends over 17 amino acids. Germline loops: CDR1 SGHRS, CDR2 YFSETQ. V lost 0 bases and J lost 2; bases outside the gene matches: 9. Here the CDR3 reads CASSLGDRLTTNYGYTF. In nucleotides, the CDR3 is TGCGCCAGCAGCTTGGGGGACAGGCTAACTACCAACTATGGCTACACCTTC.

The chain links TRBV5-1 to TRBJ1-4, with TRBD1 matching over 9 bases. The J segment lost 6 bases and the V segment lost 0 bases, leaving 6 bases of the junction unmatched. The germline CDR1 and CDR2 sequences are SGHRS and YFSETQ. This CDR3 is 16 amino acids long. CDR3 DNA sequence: TGCGCCAGCAGCTTGGCGGGACAGGGTTCCTATGAAAAACTGTTTTTT. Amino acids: CASSLAGQGSYEKLFF.

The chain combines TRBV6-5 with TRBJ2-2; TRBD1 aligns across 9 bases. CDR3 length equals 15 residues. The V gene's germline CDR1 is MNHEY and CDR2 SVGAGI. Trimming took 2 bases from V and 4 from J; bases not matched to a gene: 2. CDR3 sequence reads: CASSYGDRATGELFF. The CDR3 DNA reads TGTGCCAGCAGTTACGGGGACAGGGCCACCGGGGAGCTGTTTTTT.

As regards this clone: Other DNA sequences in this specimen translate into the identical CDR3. CDR3 coding DNA: TGCGCCAGCAGCACGACAGGAGGCGGTGGGGCCAACGTCCTGACTTTC. Protein product: CASSTTGGGGANVLTF. This chain joins TRBV5-1 and TRBJ2-6; the D gene is possibly TRBD1 (6 bases). Per germline, CDR1 SGHRS and CDR2 YFSETQ. The CDR3 totals 16 residues. Trimming took off 4 bases at V and 3 bases at J, with 14 bases between the two ends. The complete variable domain, with remaining parts taken from reference TRBV5-1 and TRBJ2-6, reads KAGVTQTPRYLIKTRGQQVTLSCSPISGHRSVSWYQQTPGQGLQFLFEYFSETQRNKGNFPGRFSGRQFSNSRSEMNVSTLELGDSALYLCASSTTGGGGANVLTFGAGSRLTVL.

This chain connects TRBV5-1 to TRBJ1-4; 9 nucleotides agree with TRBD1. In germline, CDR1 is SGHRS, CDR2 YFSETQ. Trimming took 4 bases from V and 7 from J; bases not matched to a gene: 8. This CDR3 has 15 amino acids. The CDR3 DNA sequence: TGCGCCAGCAGCAACGGACAGGGGAGGATTGAAAAACTGTTTTTT. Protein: CASSNGQGRIEKLFF.

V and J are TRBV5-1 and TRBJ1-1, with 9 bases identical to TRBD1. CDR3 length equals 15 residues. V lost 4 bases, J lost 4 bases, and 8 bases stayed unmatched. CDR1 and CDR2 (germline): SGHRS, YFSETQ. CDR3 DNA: TGCGCCAGCAGCCTCGGACAGGGGTTGCGCACTGAAGCTTTCTTT. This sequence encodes CASSLGQGLRTEAFF.

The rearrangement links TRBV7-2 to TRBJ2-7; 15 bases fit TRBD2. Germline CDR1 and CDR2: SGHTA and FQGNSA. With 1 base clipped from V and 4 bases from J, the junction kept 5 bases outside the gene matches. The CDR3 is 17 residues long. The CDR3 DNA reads TGTGCCAGCAGCTTAGGGACTAGCGGGGGGGCTCGGTACGAGCAGTACTTC. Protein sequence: CASSLGTSGGARYEQYF.

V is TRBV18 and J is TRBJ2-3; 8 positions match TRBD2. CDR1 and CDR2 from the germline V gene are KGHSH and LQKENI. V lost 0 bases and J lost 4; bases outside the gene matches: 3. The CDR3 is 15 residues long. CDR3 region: CASSPPSGGADTQYF. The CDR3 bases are TGTGCCAGCTCACCACCAAGCGGGGGCGCAGATACGCAGTATTTT.

CDR3 sequence reads: CASSQDLSTEAFF. For the CDR3, the DNA is TGTGCCAGCAGCCAAGATTTGTCGACTGAAGCTTTCTTT. This chain joins TRBV14 and TRBJ1-1; D not resolved. In germline, CDR1 is SGHDN, CDR2 FVKESK. Trimming took off 0 bases at V and 5 bases at J, with 7 bases between the two ends. The CDR3 is made up of 13 amino acids.